Shown below are 23 T cell receptor beta chains from a single sample sequenced in a study of T-cell memory formation after mild COVID-19. MiXCR, applied by TCRdb to the 5' RACE reads, yields one record per CDR3 protein. The sample includes about 410,000 distinct CDR3 sequences, about 22% seen only once; the top ten take about an eighth. The sequencing sample was made of PBMCs or a T cell subset sorted from them (not recorded which). These receptors were obtained from an adult woman who had mild COVID-19 (a few samples of this study predate the infection). Cell type and time point are not known.

The chain has TRBV12-3 or TRBV12-4 and TRBJ2-6; unclear D gene. The CDR3 is 13 residues long. V lost 10 bases, J lost 1 base, and 8 bases lay in between. The CDR3 DNA is TGTGCCACGCACAGTTCTGGGGCCAACGTCCTGACTTTC. Protein sequence: CATHSSGANVLTF.

V gene TRBV5-1 combines with J gene TRBJ2-5, with 11 bases lining up with TRBD2. The germline CDR1 and CDR2 sequences are SGHRS and YFSETQ. This CDR3 region has 13 residues. The V segment lost 4 bases and the J segment 7 bases; nucleotides outside the gene matches: 3. The CDR3 reads CASSEGLAGTQYF. CDR3 DNA sequence: TGCGCCAGCAGCGAAGGACTAGCGGGGACCCAGTACTTC.

The sample holds a few counts of this clonotype. The chain uses TRBV5-5 and TRBJ2-3, with D perhaps TRBD1 or TRBD2 (5 bases each). This CDR3 spans 14 amino acids. Deletions cut 5 bases from V and 2 bases from J, with 12 bases between. The germline CDR1 and CDR2 sequences are SGHKS and YYEKEE (reference sequence). CDR3 loop: CASSTGTTTDTQYF. Written as DNA, the CDR3 is TGTGCCAGCAGTACCGGGACGACCACAGATACGCAGTATTTT.

This clonotype was recorded once. The chain has TRBV5-1 and TRBJ2-1, with a tentative D call TRBD1 (6 bases). The CDR3 is 14 amino acids. CDR1 SGHRS and CDR2 YFSETQ come from the germline V gene. The V end was cut by 2 bases, the J end by 6 bases, with 12 bases between. The CDR3 region has the DNA TGCGCCAGCAGCTTTTCAGGGGCGTCCAATGAGCAGTTCTTC. Translation: CASSFSGASNEQFF.

The J gene is TRBJ2-5, the V gene TRBV4-1; 9 positions match TRBD2. CDR1 is MGHRA, CDR2 YSYEKL, per germline. J was trimmed by 1 base and V by 6 bases; bases with no gene match: 9. This CDR3 is built from 16 residues. The CDR3 spells CASRRFLRGGQETQYF. The CDR3 nucleotides read TGCGCCAGCAGAAGATTCCTGCGGGGGGGCCAAGAGACCCAGTACTTC.

The chain uses TRBV18 and TRBJ1-1; a possible D gene is TRBD1 (6 bases). Germline CDR1 and CDR2: KGHSH and LQKENI. This CDR3 spans 13 amino acids. Trimming stripped 10 bases from V and 2 bases from J, with 14 bases between. The CDR3 loop is CATVDSLNTEAFF. The CDR3 DNA follows: TGTGCCACCGTGGACAGCCTTAACACTGAAGCTTTCTTT.

The chain carries TRBV5-1 and TRBJ1-5; D possibly corresponds to TRBD1 (6 bases). This CDR3 is 14 amino acids long. V lost 4 bases, J lost 6 bases, and 14 bases lay in between. Germline-derived CDR1 and CDR2 are SGHRS and YFSETQ. The DNA for the CDR3 is TGCGCCAGCAGCCTCACCCGAGGGGGTCAGCCCCAGCATTTT. Its translation is CASSLTRGGQPQHF.

The rearrangement uses TRBV12-3 or TRBV12-4 and TRBJ2-1; tentatively, D is TRBD1 or TRBD2 (5 bases each). The V gene lost 5 bases and the J gene lost 9 bases, with 20 bases spanning the gap. The CDR3 consists of 15 residues. CDR3 sequence reads: CASSRPGGGAGEQFF. CDR3 bases: TGTGCCAGCAGTCGCCCTGGGGGTGGGGCGGGTGAGCAGTTCTTC.

The rearrangement joins TRBV5-1 to TRBJ2-7, with TRBD1 matching 9 bases. After removal of 3 bases from V and 6 bases from J, the junction contained 7 bases not matched to a gene. The CDR3 totals 14 residues. Looked up from germline, CDR1 is SGHRS and CDR2 is YFSETQ. This CDR3 is CASSWLGQGREQYF. The CDR3 nucleotides read TGCGCCAGCAGCTGGCTGGGACAGGGACGCGAGCAGTACTTC.

The chain joins TRBV20-1 to TRBJ2-3, with a tentative D call TRBD2 (6 bases). From germline, CDR1 is DFQATT and CDR2 SNEGSKA (reference sequence). Trimming took off 6 bases at V and 5 bases at J, with 15 bases between the two ends. The length of the CDR3 is 13 residues. The CDR3 nucleotides are TGCAGTGCCCTCCCCGGGGGTTTAGATACGCAGTATTTT. Its translation: CSALPGGLDTQYF.

This clonotype was seen a few times. The rearrangement uses TRBV5-1 and TRBJ1-1; D is undetermined. The germline V gene has CDR1 SGHRS and CDR2 YFSETQ. The CDR3 is 13 amino acids. The V end was cut by 0 bases, the J end by 7 bases, with 10 bases between. As DNA, the CDR3 is TGCGCCAGCAGCTTGGTCCCAGAAAATGAAGCTTTCTTT. Translating gives CASSLVPENEAFF.

This clonotype was counted many times. CDR3 sequence reads: CASSATPRGTDTQYF. DNA for the CDR3: TGTGCCAGCAGTGCAACGCCCAGGGGGACAGATACGCAGTATTTT. The chain recombines TRBV7-2 with TRBJ2-3, with TRBD1 identical over 7 bases. Germline loops: CDR1 SGHTA, CDR2 FQGNSA. Trimming at V came to 6 bases and at J to 3 bases, leaving 9 bases not matched to a gene. This CDR3 comprises 15 residues.

J is TRBJ1-1 and V is TRBV5-1, with TRBD1 as a possible D gene (6 bases). Looked up from germline, CDR1 is SGHRS and CDR2 is YFSETQ. This CDR3 contains 15 residues. Trimming took off 3 bases at V and 1 base at J, with 13 bases between the two ends. The CDR3 DNA follows: TGCGCCAGCAGCTCGCACTCGGGGGCGAACACTGAAGCTTTCTTT. Its translation: CASSSHSGANTEAFF.

A few counts support this clonotype. This rearrangement joins TRBV29-1 to TRBJ2-5; TRBD2 might be the D (5 bases). The CDR3 totals 13 residues. CDR1 and CDR2 from the germline V gene are SQVTM and ANQGSEA. Trimming pared 3 bases from V and 5 bases from J, leaving 13 bases between. The CDR3 bases are TGCAGCGTTGACGGAGGAGACGGGGAGACCCAGTACTTC. This encodes CSVDGGDGETQYF.

The CDR3 DNA is TGTGCCAGCAGTTCCTTTGGGACAGGGGCTTTGGAGACCCAGTACTTC. It specifies CASSSFGTGALETQYF. The chain links TRBV7-6 to TRBJ2-5, with 10 bases aligning to TRBD1. From germline, CDR1 is SGHVS and CDR2 FNYEAQ. The V and J ends lost 6 bases and 5 bases, in that order; junction bases with no gene match: 12. The CDR3 sequence is 16 residues long.

The chain couples TRBV18 to TRBJ2-7; unclear D gene. The CDR3 consists of 14 residues. Trimming took off 3 bases at V and 0 bases at J, with 9 bases between the two ends. CDR1 and CDR2 (germline): KGHSH, LQKENI. CDR3 bases: TGTGCCAGCTCACCGAAACCCGGCTCCTACGAGCAGTACTTC. Translating gives CASSPKPGSYEQYF.

There are a few counts of this clonotype. The chain joins TRBV15 to TRBJ2-3; TRBD1 might be the D (6 bases). CDR3 size: 16 residues. Germline V gene data show CDR1 as LNHNV and CDR2 as YYDKDF (reference sequence). V was pared by 0 bases and J by 0 bases, with 10 bases between. The DNA for the CDR3 is TGTGCCACCAGCAGAGACGGACAGCCTAGCACAGATACGCAGTATTTT. Translation gives CATSRDGQPSTDTQYF.

For this clonotype: Its ends do not fully match the called genes, so a read error is possible. The chain combines TRBV11-3 with TRBJ2-1; D is ambiguous. The CDR3 is made up of 16 amino acids. Germline V CDR1 and CDR2: SGHNT, YENEEA. The DNA for the CDR3 is TGTGCTAGCAGCCCCCTCCTCCCGAGCTCCTACAATGAGCAGTTCTTC. Its translation: CASSPLLPSSYNEQFF.

The chain carries TRBV12-3 or TRBV12-4 and TRBJ2-7; 10 positions agree with TRBD2. The CDR3 contains 15 residues. V shed 3 bases and J 3 bases; nucleotides not matched to a gene: 5. Written as DNA, the CDR3 is TGTGCCAGCAGTTTTGCAGCGGGGGGGATCTACGAGCAGTACTTC. Translating gives CASSFAAGGIYEQYF.

The genes are TRBV6-6 and TRBJ2-4, with no clear D. There are 13 residues in the CDR3. From germline, CDR1 is MNHNY and CDR2 SVGAGI (reference sequence). The V gene lost 6 bases and the J gene lost 5 bases, with 11 bases spanning the gap. The CDR3 coding sequence is TGTGCCAGCAGCCTTGGACGAGAAAACATTCAGTACTTC. Its translation: CASSLGRENIQYF.

The chain uses TRBV11-3 and TRBJ2-2; D unresolved. The CDR3 extends over 14 amino acids. The germline gives CDR1 SGHNT, CDR2 YENEEA. The V and J ends lost 5 bases and 8 bases respectively, with 15 bases between them. CDR3 in amino acids: CASSPGPSTGELFF. In DNA form, the CDR3 reads TGTGCCAGCAGCCCCGGACCCTCCACGGGGGAGCTGTTTTTT.

This clonotype was counted a few times. J is TRBJ2-5 and V is TRBV4-1, with 15 nucleotides matching TRBD2. Germline CDR1 and CDR2: MGHRA and YSYEKL. The V and J ends lost 0 bases and 5 bases, in that order; junction bases with no gene match: 7. The CDR3 sequence is 18 residues long. CDR3: CASSQETPGLAGGETQYF. As DNA, the CDR3 is TGCGCCAGCAGCCAAGAGACGCCCGGACTAGCGGGGGGGGAGACCCAGTACTTC.

J is TRBJ1-2 and V is TRBV20-1; D possibly corresponds to TRBD1 (6 bases). This CDR3 comprises 13 residues. V lost 4 bases to trimming and J lost 2 bases, with 11 bases between them. Germline values: CDR1 DFQATT, CDR2 SNEGSKA (reference sequence). The CDR3 nucleotides are TGCAGTGCTATGGGGGGGGCGAACTATGGCTACACCTTC. It yields the protein CSAMGGANYGYTF.